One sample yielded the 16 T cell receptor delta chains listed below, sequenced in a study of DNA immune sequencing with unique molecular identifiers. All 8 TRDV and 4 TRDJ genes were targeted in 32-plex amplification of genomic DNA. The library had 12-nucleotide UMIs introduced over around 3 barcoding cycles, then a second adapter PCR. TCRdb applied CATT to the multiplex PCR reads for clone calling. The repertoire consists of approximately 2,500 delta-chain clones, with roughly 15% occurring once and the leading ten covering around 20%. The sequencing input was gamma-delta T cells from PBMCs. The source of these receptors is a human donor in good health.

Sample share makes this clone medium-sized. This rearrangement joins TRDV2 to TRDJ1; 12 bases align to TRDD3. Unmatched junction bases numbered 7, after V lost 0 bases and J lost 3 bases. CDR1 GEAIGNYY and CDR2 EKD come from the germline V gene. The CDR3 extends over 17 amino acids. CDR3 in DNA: TGTGCCTGTGACACCGTCAGTACTGGGGGATACTCCGATAAACTCATCTTT. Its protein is CACDTVSTGGYSDKLIF.

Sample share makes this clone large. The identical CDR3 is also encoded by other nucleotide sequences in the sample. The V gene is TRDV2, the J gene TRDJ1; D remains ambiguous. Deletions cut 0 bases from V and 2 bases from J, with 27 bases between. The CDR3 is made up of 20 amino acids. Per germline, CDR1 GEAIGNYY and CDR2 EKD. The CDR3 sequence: CACDTLPFLNTLGSTDKLIF. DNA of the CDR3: TGTGCCTGTGACACCCTCCCGTTTTTGAACACACTTGGTTCGACCGATAAACTCATCTTT.

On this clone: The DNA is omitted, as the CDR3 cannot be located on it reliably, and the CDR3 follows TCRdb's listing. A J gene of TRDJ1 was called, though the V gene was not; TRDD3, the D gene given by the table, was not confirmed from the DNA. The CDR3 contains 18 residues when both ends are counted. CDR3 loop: CSVLLCSNRGNFHNKLIF.

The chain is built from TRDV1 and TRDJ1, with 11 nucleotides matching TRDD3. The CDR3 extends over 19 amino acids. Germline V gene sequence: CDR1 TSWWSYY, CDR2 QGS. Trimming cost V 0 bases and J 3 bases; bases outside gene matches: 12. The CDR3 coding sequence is TGTGCTCTTGGGGAACTTGGGGTGCCCTGGGGGATACTTGCCGATAAACTCATCTTT. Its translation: CALGELGVPWGILADKLIF.

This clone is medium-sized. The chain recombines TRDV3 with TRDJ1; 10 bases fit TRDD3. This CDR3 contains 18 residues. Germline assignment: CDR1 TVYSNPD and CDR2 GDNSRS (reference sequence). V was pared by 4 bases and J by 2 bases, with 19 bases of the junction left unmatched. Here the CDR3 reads CASIQTFEGDTRTDKLIF. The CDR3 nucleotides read TGTGCCTCCATCCAAACCTTTGAGGGGGATACGCGTACCGATAAACTCATCTTT.

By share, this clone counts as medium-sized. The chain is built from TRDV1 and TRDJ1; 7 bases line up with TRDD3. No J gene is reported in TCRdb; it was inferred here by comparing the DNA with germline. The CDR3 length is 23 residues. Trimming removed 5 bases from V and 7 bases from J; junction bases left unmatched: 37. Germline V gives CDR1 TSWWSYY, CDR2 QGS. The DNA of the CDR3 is TGTGCTCTTGGGCCGCGCCTCGGCTCCAACAGGCCCTACTGGGGACCATACGCCCCTAAACTCATCTTT. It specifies CALGPRLGSNRPYWGPYAPKLIF.

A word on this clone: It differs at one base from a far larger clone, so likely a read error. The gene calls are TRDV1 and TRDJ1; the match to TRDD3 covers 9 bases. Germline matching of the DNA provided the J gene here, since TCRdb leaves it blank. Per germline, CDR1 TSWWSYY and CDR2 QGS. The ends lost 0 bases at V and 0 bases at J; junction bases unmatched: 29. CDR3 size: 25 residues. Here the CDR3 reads CALGELDTDAITGGPGIRYTDKLIF. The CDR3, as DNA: TGTGCTCTTGGGGAACTTGATACTGACGCAATAACTGGGGGACCCGGGATCAGGTACACCGATAAACTCATCTTT.

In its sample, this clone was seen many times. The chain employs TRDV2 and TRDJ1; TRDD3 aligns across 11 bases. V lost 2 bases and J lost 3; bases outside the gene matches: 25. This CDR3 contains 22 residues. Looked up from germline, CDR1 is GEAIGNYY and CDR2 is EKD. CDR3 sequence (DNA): TGTGCCTGTGACAGATTATCCTATCCAGAACTAGTACTGGGGGATAAAGCCGATAAACTCATCTTT. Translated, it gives CACDRLSYPELVLGDKADKLIF.

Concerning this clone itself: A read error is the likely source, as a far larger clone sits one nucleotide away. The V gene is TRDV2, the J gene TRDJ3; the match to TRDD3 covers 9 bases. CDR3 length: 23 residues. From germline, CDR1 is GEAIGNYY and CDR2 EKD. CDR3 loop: CASDAATVGGGYTSSWDTRQMFF. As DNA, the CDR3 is TGTGCCAGTGACGCGGCCACCGTAGGTGGGGGATATACGTCCTCCTGGGACACCCGACAGATGTTTTTC.

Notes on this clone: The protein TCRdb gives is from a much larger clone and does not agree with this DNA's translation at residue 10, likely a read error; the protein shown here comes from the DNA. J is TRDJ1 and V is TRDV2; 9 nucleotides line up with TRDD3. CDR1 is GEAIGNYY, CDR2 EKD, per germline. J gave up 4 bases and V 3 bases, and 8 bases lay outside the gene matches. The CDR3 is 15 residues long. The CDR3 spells CACDLLGEPIDKLIF. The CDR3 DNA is TGTGCCTGTGACTTACTGGGGGAGCCCATCGATAAACTCATCTTT.

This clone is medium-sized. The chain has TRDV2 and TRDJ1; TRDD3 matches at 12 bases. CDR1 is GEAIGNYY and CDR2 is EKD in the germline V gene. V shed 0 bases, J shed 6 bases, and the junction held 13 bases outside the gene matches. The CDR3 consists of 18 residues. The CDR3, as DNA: TGTGCCTGTGACACCGTCGGCTGGGGGATACGCAGTTCGAATAAACTCATCTTT. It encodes CACDTVGWGIRSSNKLIF.

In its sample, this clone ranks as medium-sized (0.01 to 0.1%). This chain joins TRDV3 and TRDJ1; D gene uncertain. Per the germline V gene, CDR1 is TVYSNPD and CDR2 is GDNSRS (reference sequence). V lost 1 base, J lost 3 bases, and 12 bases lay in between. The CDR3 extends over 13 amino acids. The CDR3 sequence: CAFNSQRADKLIF. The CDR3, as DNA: TGTGCCTTTAACAGCCAGAGGGCCGATAAACTCATCTTT.

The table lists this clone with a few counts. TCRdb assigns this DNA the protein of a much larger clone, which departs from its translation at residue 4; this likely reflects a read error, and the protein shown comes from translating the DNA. The CDR3 DNA sequence: TGTGCCTGTAACATCTGGGGGATACGGGGAGATAAACTCATCTTT. It specifies CACNIWGIRGDKLIF. The chain has TRDV2 and TRDJ1; 12 bases map to TRDD3. Germline assignment: CDR1 GEAIGNYY and CDR2 EKD. J gave up 5 bases and V 6 bases, and 9 bases lay outside the gene matches. This CDR3 has 15 amino acids.

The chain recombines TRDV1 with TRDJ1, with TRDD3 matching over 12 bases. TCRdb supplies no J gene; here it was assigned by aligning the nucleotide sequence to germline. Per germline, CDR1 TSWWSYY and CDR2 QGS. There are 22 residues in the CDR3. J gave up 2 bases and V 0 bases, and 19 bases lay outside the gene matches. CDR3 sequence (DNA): TGTGCTCTTGGGGAACTCCTACGTGCCCACTGGGGGATACTCGGTAGAACCGATAAACTCATCTTT. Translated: CALGELLRAHWGILGRTDKLIF.

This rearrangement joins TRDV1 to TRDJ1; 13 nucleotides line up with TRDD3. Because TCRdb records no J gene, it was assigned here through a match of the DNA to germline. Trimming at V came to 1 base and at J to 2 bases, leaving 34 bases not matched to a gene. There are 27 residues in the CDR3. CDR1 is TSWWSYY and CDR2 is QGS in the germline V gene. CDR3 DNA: TGTGCTCTTGGGGAACAGGAGGTATGTAGGACTTCCTACTGCCCGGTACTGGGGGATACGCTTACCGATAAACTCATCTTT. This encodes CALGEQEVCRTSYCPVLGDTLTDKLIF.

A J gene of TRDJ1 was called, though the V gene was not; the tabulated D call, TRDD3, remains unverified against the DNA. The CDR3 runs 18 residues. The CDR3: CALGEVRNYRRSDDKLIF. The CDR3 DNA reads TGTGCTCTTGGGGAAGTTCGGAACTATAGAAGGTCAGACGATAAACTCATCTTT.